This T cell receptor (beta chain) stems from a study of blood T cell repertoires in COVID-19. Germline V gives CDR1 GTSNPN, CDR2 SVGIG (reference sequence). V dropped 1 base and J dropped 2; count of bases not matched to a gene: 11. This CDR3 contains 17 residues. Profiled with immunoSEQ multiplex PCR; TCRdb holds only in-frame clones, not every one. The profile shows hundreds of thousands of clones, about 88% of them singletons. This clonotype originated in a woman in her sixties with COVID-19, enrolled during active disease. Sample: peripheral blood. This sequence joins TRBV30 and TRBJ1-3; TRBD1 matches at 7 bases. The CDR3 loop reads CAWSAKGAPLTGNTIYF. The DNA of the CDR3 is TGTGCCTGGAGTGCGAAGGGGGCTCCTCTAACTGGAAACACCATATATTTT.